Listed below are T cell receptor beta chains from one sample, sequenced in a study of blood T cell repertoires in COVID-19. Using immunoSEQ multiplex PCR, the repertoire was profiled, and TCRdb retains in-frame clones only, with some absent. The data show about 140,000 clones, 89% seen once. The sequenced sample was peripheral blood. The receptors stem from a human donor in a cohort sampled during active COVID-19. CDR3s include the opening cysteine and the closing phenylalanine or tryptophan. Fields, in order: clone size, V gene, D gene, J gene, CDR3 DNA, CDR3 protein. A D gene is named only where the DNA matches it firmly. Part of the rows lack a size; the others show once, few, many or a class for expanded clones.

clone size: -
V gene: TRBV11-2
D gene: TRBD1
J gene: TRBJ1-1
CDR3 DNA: TGTGCCAGCAGCTTGGACAGGGGCGTTATGAACACTGAAGCTTTCTTT
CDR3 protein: CASSLDRGVMNTEAFF

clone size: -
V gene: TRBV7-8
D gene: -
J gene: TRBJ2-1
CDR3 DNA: TGTGCCAGCAGCTCGCATTACGTAGGCGGAAGCTCCTACAATGAGCAGTTCTTC
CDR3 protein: CASSSHYVGGSSYNEQFF

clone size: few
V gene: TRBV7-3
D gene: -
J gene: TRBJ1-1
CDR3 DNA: TGTGCCAGCAGCTCCGGAGGGAACACTGAAGCTTTCTTT
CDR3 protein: CASSSGGNTEAFF

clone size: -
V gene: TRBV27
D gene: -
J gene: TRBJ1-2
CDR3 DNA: TGTGCCAGCAGTTTACAGAACAGTAACTATGGCTACACCTTC
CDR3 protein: CASSLQNSNYGYTF

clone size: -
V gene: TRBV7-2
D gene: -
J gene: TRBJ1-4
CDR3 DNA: TGTGCCAGCAGCTTCCCACGGGGAGTGTCTAATGAAAAACTGTTTTTT
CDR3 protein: CASSFPRGVSNEKLFF

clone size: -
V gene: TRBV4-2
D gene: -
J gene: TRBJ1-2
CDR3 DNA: TGTGCCAGCAGCCAAGATATCGGGGAACTCTATGGCTACACCTTC
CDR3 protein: CASSQDIGELYGYTF

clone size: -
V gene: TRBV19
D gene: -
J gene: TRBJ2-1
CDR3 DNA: TGTGCCAGTAGTATAGACAGGCAGACCTACAATGAGCAGTTCTTC
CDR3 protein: CASSIDRQTYNEQFF

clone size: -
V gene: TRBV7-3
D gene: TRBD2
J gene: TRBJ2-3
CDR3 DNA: TGTGCCAGCAGCTCCGGGACTAGCGGGGGGACAGATACGCAGTATTTT
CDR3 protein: CASSSGTSGGTDTQYF

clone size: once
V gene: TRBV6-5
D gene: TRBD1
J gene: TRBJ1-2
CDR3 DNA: TGTGCCAGCCTCGGGACAGCCTGGGGTGGCTACACCTTC
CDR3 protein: CASLGTAWGGYTF

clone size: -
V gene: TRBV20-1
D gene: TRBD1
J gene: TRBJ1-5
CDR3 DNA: TGCAGTGCTAGTCACAGGGGAAACTTGGGTCAGCCCCAGCATTTT
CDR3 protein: CSASHRGNLGQPQHF

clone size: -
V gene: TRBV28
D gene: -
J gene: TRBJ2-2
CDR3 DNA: TGTGCCAGCAGTTACCCGGGGAGGCGCGCGAACACCGGGGAGCTGTTTTTT
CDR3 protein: CASSYPGRRANTGELFF

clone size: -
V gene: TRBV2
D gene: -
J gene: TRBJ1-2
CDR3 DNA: TGTGCCAGCATGAGGGAGGAGTCTTACTATGGCTACACCTTC
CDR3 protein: CASMREESYYGYTF

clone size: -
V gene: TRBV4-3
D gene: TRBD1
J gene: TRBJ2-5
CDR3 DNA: TGCGCCAGCAGCCCATCAGAAGGGACAGGCTACCAAGAGACCCAGTACTTC
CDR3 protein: CASSPSEGTGYQETQYF

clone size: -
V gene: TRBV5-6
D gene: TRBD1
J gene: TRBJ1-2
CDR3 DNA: TGTGCCAGCAGCGCCCTACAGGGGACTGACTATGGCTACACCTTC
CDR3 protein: CASSALQGTDYGYTF